This TCR beta chain was recorded in a study of response to subunit inactivated influenza vaccine. A few counts support this clonotype. Its target is unknown. TCRdb reprocessed the RT-PCR reads with MiXCR, giving one entry per CDR3 protein. The table records about 520,000 distinct CDR3 sequences, approximately 10% of them present only once. The CDR3 has 15 amino acids. Germline V lookup: CDR1 KGHDR, CDR2 SFDVKD. The germline V and J ends were trimmed by 7 bases and 5 bases, with 19 bases remaining between them. Study-level points and caveats: Researchers suggested that each seasonal influenza vaccination recruits few new T cells.

Sequencing used PBMCs from blood, obtained about 6 weeks after vaccination. V gene TRBV24-1 combines with J gene TRBJ2-5; D gene unclear. The receptor's source is a man between 50 and 59 years old who received an inactivated influenza vaccine. The CDR3 loop is CATSDPVGVGETQYF. In DNA form, the CDR3 reads TGTGCCACCAGCGACCCCGTTGGGGTTGGGGAGACCCAGTACTTC.